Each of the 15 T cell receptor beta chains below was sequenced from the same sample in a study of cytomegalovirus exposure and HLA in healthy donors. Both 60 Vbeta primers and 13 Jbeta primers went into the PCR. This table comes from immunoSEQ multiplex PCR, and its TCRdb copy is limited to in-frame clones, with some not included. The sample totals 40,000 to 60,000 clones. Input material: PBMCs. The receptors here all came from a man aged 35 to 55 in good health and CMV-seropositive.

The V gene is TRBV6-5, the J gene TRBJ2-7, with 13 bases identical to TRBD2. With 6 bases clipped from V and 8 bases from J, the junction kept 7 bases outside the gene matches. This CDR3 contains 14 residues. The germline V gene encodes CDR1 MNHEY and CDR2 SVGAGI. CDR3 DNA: TGTGCCAGCAGCACGACTAGCGGGAGGTTCAAGCAGTACTTC. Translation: CASSTTSGRFKQYF.

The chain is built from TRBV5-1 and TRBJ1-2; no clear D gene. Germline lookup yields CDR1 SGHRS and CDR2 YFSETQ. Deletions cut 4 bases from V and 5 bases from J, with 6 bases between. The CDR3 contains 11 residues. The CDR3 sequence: CASSGGYGYTF. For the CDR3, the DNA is TGCGCCAGCAGCGGCGGGTATGGCTACACCTTC.

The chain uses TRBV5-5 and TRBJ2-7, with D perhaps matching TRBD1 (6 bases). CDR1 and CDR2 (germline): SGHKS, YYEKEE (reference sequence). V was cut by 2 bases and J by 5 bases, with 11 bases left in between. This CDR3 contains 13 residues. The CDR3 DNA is TGTGCCAGCAGCTTACAGGGTGCCCACGAGCAGTACTTC. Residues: CASSLQGAHEQYF.

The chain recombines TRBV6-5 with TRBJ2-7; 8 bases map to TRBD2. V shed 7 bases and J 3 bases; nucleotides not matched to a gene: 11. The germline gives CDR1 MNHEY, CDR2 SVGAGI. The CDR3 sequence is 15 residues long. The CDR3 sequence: CASTPNGRDFYEQYF. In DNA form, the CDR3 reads TGTGCCAGCACCCCCAACGGGAGGGATTTCTACGAGCAGTACTTC.

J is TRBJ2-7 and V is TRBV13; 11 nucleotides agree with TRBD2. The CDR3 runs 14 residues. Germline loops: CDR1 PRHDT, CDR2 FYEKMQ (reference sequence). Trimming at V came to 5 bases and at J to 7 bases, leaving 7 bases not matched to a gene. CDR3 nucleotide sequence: TGTGCCAGCAGCCCCGGGACTAGCGGTGGTGAGCAGTACTTC. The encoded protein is CASSPGTSGGEQYF.

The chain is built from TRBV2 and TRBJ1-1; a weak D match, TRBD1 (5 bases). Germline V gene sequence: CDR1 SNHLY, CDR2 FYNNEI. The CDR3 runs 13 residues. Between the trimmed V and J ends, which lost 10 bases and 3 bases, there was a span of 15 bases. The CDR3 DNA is TGTGCCACCCTCAGGGAAGGGGACACTGAAGCTTTCTTT. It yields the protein CATLREGDTEAFF. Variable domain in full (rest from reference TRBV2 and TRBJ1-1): EPEVTQTPSHQVTQMGQEVILRCVPISNHLYFYWYRQILGQKVEFLVSFYNNEISEKSEIFDDQFSVERPDGSNFTLKIRSTKLEDSAMYFCATLREGDTEAFFGQGTRLTVV.

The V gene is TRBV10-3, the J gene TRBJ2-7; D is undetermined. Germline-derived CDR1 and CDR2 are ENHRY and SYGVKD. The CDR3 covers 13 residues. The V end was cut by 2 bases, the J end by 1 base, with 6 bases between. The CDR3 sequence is CAISETDSYEQYF. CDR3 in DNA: TGTGCCATCAGTGAGACAGATTCCTACGAGCAGTACTTC.

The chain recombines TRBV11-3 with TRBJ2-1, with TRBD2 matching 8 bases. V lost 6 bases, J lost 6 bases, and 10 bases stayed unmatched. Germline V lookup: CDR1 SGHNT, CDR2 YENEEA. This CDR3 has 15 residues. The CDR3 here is CASSASLAGINEQFF. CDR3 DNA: TGTGCCAGCAGTGCCAGTTTAGCGGGGATCAATGAGCAGTTCTTC.

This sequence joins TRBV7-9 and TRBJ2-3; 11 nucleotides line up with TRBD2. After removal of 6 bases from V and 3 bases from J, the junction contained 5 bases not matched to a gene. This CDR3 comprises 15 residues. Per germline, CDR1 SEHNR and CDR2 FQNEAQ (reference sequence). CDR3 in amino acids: CASRLRLAGTDTQYF. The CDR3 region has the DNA TGTGCCAGCAGATTGAGACTAGCGGGGACAGATACGCAGTATTTT.

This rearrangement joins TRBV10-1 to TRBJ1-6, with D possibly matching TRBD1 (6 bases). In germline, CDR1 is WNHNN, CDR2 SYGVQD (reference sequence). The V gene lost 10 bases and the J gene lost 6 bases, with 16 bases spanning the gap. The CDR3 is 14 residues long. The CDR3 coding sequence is TGCGCCAAGGGGGGGGACGGCACTAATTCACCCCTCCACTTT. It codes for CAKGGDGTNSPLHF.

CDR3 loop: CASSIQGGSTEAFF. In DNA, the CDR3 is TGTGCCAGTAGTATTCAAGGGGGTAGTACTGAAGCTTTCTTT. V gene TRBV19 combines with J gene TRBJ1-1; possible D gene TRBD1, 6 bases. V shed 3 bases and J shed 5 bases, with 13 bases lying between them. Germline values: CDR1 LNHDA, CDR2 SQIVND (reference sequence). The CDR3 length is 14 residues.

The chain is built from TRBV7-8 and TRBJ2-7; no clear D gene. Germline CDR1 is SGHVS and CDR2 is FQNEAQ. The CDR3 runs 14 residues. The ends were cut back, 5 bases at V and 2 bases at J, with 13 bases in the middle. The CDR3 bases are TGTGCCAGCAGCCCTAGACTCCTCACCTACGAGCAGTACTTC. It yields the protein CASSPRLLTYEQYF.

For the CDR3, the DNA is TGCAGCGTGAAAGCGGGAGGCCAAGAGACCCAGTACTTC. Translated: CSVKAGGQETQYF. The chain couples TRBV29-1 to TRBJ2-5; TRBD2 matches at 9 bases. Trimming cost V 6 bases and J 1 base; bases outside gene matches: 3. Germline V lookup: CDR1 SQVTM, CDR2 ANQGSEA. The CDR3 is 13 amino acids. Complete variable domain (other parts from reference TRBV29-1 and TRBJ2-5): SAVISQKPSRDICQRGTSLTIQCQVDSQVTMMFWYRQQPGQSLTLIATANQGSEATYESGFVIDKFPISRPNLTFSTLTVSNMSPEDSSIYLCSVKAGGQETQYFGPGTRLLVL.

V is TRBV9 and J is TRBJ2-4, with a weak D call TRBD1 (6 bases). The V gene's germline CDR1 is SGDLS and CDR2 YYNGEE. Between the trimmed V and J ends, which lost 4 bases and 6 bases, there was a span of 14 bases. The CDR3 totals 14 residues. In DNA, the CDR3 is TGTGCCAGCAGCCCCCAGACAGGTGTAAACATTCAGTACTTC. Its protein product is CASSPQTGVNIQYF.

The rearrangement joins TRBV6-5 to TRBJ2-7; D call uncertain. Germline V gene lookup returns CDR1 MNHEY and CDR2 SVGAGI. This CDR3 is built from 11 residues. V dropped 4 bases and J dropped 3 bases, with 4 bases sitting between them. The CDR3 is CASSFSYEQYF. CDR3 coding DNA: TGTGCCAGCAGTTTTAGCTACGAGCAGTACTTC.